These T cell receptor beta chains were read from a single sample in a study of shared clonotypes between healthy human individuals. TCRdb's copy holds only in-frame clones and misses some; the assay was immunoSEQ multiplex PCR. Of some 680,000 clones listed, around 78% are singletons. Source material: memory CD4+ T cells sorted from blood. The receptors derive from a woman younger than 45 in good health. The CDR3 runs from the conserved cysteine through the conserved F or W. D genes are given only for firm matches. The listing skips clone size in some rows; elsewhere it reads once, few, many or a size class.

v_gene: TRBV19; abundance: -; d_gene: -; j_gene: TRBJ2-7; CDR3aa: CASSIPGGHYEQYF; CDR3nt: TGTGCCAGTAGTATTCCTGGCGGCCACTACGAGCAGTACTTC
v_gene: TRBV11-1; abundance: once; d_gene: -; j_gene: TRBJ2-7; CDR3aa: CASSLIQTGGSYEQYF; CDR3nt: TGTGCCAGCAGCCTCATTCAGACAGGAGGATCCTACGAGCAGTACTTC
v_gene: TRBV7-2; abundance: few; d_gene: -; j_gene: TRBJ1-4; CDR3aa: CASSFDRLDEKLFF; CDR3nt: TGTGCCAGCAGCTTCGACAGGCTGGATGAAAAACTGTTTTTT
v_gene: TRBV5-6; abundance: few; d_gene: -; j_gene: TRBJ1-3; CDR3aa: CASSFQGLASGNTIYF; CDR3nt: TGTGCCAGCAGCTTCCAGGGGTTGGCCTCCGGAAACACCATATATTTT
v_gene: TRBV7-9; abundance: -; d_gene: -; j_gene: TRBJ1-1; CDR3aa: CASSLTGANTEAFF; CDR3nt: TGTGCCAGCAGCTTAACCGGAGCAAACACTGAAGCTTTCTTT
v_gene: TRBV11-2; abundance: few; d_gene: -; j_gene: TRBJ2-7; CDR3aa: CASSLGLGGSYEQYF; CDR3nt: TGTGCCAGCAGCTTAGGACTTGGGGGGTCCTACGAGCAGTACTTC
v_gene: TRBV6-4; abundance: few; d_gene: TRBD2; j_gene: TRBJ2-1; CDR3aa: CASSDGDGRNEQFF; CDR3nt: TGTGCCAGCAGTGACGGGGACGGGAGGAATGAGCAGTTCTTC
v_gene: TRBV2; abundance: -; d_gene: -; j_gene: TRBJ2-3; CDR3aa: CASSEKRTITDTQYF; CDR3nt: TGTGCCAGCAGTGAAAAGCGGACTATCACAGATACGCAGTATTTT
v_gene: TRBV19; abundance: -; d_gene: -; j_gene: TRBJ1-3; CDR3aa: CASSLRAGTGNTIYF; CDR3nt: TGTGCCAGTAGTCTTCGTGCAGGGACCGGAAACACCATATATTTT
v_gene: TRBV5-1; abundance: -; d_gene: -; j_gene: TRBJ2-2; CDR3aa: CASSLEKPANTGELFF; CDR3nt: TGCGCCAGCAGCCTGGAGAAACCTGCGAACACCGGGGAGCTGTTTTTT
v_gene: TRBV19; abundance: -; d_gene: -; j_gene: TRBJ2-2; CDR3aa: CASSMAINTGELFF; CDR3nt: TGTGCCAGTAGTATGGCTATTAACACCGGGGAGCTGTTTTTT
v_gene: TRBV28; abundance: -; d_gene: -; j_gene: TRBJ1-1; CDR3aa: CASSRPQTEAFF; CDR3nt: TGTGCCAGCAGTCGACCCCAGACAGAAGCTTTCTTT
v_gene: TRBV29-1; abundance: -; d_gene: TRBD2; j_gene: TRBJ2-1; CDR3aa: CSVEGLAGYNEQFF; CDR3nt: TGCAGCGTTGAAGGCCTAGCGGGCTACAATGAGCAGTTCTTC
v_gene: TRBV7-9; abundance: -; d_gene: TRBD1; j_gene: TRBJ1-3; CDR3aa: CASSYDPGQAGNTIYF; CDR3nt: TGTGCCAGCAGCTACGATCCGGGACAGGCTGGAAACACCATATATTTT
v_gene: TRBV10-2; abundance: many; d_gene: TRBD2; j_gene: TRBJ2-2; CDR3aa: CASTSPTSGSPSNTGELFF; CDR3nt: TGCGCCAGCACTTCACCGACTAGCGGGAGCCCATCGAACACCGGGGAGCTGTTTTTT
v_gene: TRBV5-1; abundance: few; d_gene: -; j_gene: TRBJ1-2; CDR3aa: CASSPGPAGGYTF; CDR3nt: TGCGCCAGCAGCCCGGGACCAGCTGGAGGCTACACCTTC
v_gene: TRBV19; abundance: -; d_gene: -; j_gene: TRBJ1-2; CDR3aa: CASSIHGNYGYTF; CDR3nt: TGTGCCAGTAGTATACACGGAAACTATGGCTACACCTTC
v_gene: TRBV7-9; abundance: many; d_gene: -; j_gene: TRBJ2-1; CDR3aa: CASSTGTPPNEQFF; CDR3nt: TGTGCCAGCAGCACCGGGACGCCGCCCAATGAGCAGTTCTTC
v_gene: TRBV11-2; abundance: -; d_gene: -; j_gene: TRBJ1-3; CDR3aa: CASSLVSGNTIYF; CDR3nt: TGTGCCAGCAGCTTAGTATCGGGAAACACCATATATTTT
v_gene: TRBV5-1; abundance: -; d_gene: -; j_gene: TRBJ2-5; CDR3aa: CASSLEGRETQYF; CDR3nt: TGCGCCAGCAGCTTGGAGGGCCGGGAGACCCAGTACTTC
v_gene: TRBV6-1; abundance: -; d_gene: -; j_gene: TRBJ2-7; CDR3aa: CASSVTRAVSYEQYF; CDR3nt: TGTGCCAGCAGTGTGACGCGGGCAGTCTCCTACGAGCAGTACTTC